These T cell receptor beta chains were read from a single sample in a study of blood T cell repertoires in COVID-19. Assay used: immunoSEQ multiplex PCR; TCRdb lists only in-frame clones, some missing. The sample lists a few hundred thousand clones; approximately 85% were seen once. The specimen was peripheral blood. The receptor set was obtained from a man aged 40-50 years with acute or convalescent COVID-19. Each CDR3 is given with its conserved first and last residue. Each record gives: clone size, D gene, J gene, V gene, CDR3 DNA, CDR3 protein. The D gene is left open where the match is weak. Not every row has a clone size; where given, it reads once, few, many or a size class.

NA,NA,TRBJ2-5,TRBV11-2,TGTGCCAGCAGCTTAGGCAGGCAAGAGACCCAGTACTTC,CASSLGRQETQYF
NA,TRBD1,TRBJ2-1,TRBV5-1,TGCGCCAGCAGCGATGGGACAGGGAGCTCCTACAATGAGCAGTTCTTC,CASSDGTGSSYNEQFF
NA,TRBD2,TRBJ2-5,TRBV23-1,TGCGCCAGCAGTGGGGACCCTGGAGGAGTCGGGACTAGCGGCGGGTGGCAAGAGACCCAGTACTTC,CASSGDPGGVGTSGGWQETQYF
NA,NA,TRBJ1-6,TRBV2,TGTGCCAGCAATCCACAGTTTAATTCACCCCTCCACTTT,CASNPQFNSPLHF
NA,NA,TRBJ2-7,TRBV4-3,TGCGCCAGCAGCCAAGGATACGCGGACAGCTCCTACGAGCAGTACTTC,CASSQGYADSSYEQYF
NA,TRBD2,TRBJ2-1,TRBV4-3,TGCGCCAGCAGCCATGACCTCGGGGGGGCCACCGATGAGCAGTTCTTC,CASSHDLGGATDEQFF
NA,TRBD1,TRBJ1-1,TRBV4-2,TGTGCCAGCAGCCCAGGACAGGGGGCGAACACTGAAGCTTTCTTT,CASSPGQGANTEAFF
NA,NA,TRBJ1-2,TRBV4-2,TGTGCCAGCAGCCAAGTGGGTTATTTTTTGCGGAGTTCTAACTATGGCTACACCTTC,CASSQVGYFLRSSNYGYTF
NA,NA,TRBJ1-3,TRBV18,TGTGCCAGCTCCCCCCCGGGCTCTGGAAACACCATATATTTT,CASSPPGSGNTIYF
NA,NA,TRBJ1-1,TRBV15,TGTGCCACCAAAAGGGAGGGCACCTTAGCTGAAGCTTTCTTT,CATKREGTLAEAFF
NA,TRBD1,TRBJ1-1,TRBV5-1,TGCGCCAGCAGCCTCGGGACAGCTATGAACACTGAAGCTTTCTTT,CASSLGTAMNTEAFF
NA,NA,TRBJ1-2,TRBV7-8,TGTGCCAGCAGCTTAGCTTCGGGGGGCGTCTATGGCTACACCTTC,CASSLASGGVYGYTF
NA,NA,TRBJ1-1,TRBV5-1,TGCGCCAGCAGCTTACAGGGCGAGATGAACACTGAAGCTTTCTTT,CASSLQGEMNTEAFF
NA,NA,TRBJ1-3,TRBV6-6,TGTGCCAGCAGGAAGAGGGCTGGAAACACCATATATTTT,CASRKRAGNTIYF
NA,NA,TRBJ2-7,TRBV2,TGTGCCAGCAGTTACATAAACAGGGCAAACGAGCAGTACTTC,CASSYINRANEQYF
NA,NA,TRBJ1-3,TRBV18,TGTGCCAGCTCACCACCGTCGGGGGGAGGAAACACCATATATTTT,CASSPPSGGGNTIYF
NA,NA,TRBJ1-6,TRBV28,TGTGCCAGCAGTTTTCCAGGGGTTAAGGCCTATAATTCACCCCTCCACTTT,CASSFPGVKAYNSPLHF
NA,NA,TRBJ1-1,TRBV14,TGTGCCAGCAGCCAAGACTTAAACACTGAAGCTTTCTTT,CASSQDLNTEAFF
NA,TRBD1,TRBJ1-1,TRBV30,TGTGCCTGGAGTCCCAGGGACAGGGCAAACACTGAAGCTTTCTTT,CAWSPRDRANTEAFF
NA,TRBD2,TRBJ2-5,TRBV5-1,TGCGCCAGCAGCTTGGCAGCCCGGCTAGCGGGGGGGCCGCAGACCCAGTACTTC,CASSLAARLAGGPQTQYF
NA,NA,TRBJ1-5,TRBV19,TGTGCCAGTAGCCCTAGATTTGGGCGAGGAGGAGACCGAAATCAGCCCCAGCATTTT,CASSPRFGRGGDRNQPQHF
once,TRBD1,TRBJ1-1,TRBV6-1,TGTGCCAGCAGTGAAGGGCTTGGATATGACAGGGGCACTGAAGCTTTCTTT,CASSEGLGYDRGTEAFF
once,NA,TRBJ2-1,TRBV10-1,TGCGCCAGCAGCGACATTAAGCCGGGACACCTATTCTTC,CASSDIKPGHLFF
NA,TRBD1,TRBJ2-2,TRBV24-1,TGTGCCACCTCTAAAGGGACAGGGAACACCGGGGAGCTGTTTTTT,CATSKGTGNTGELFF
NA,NA,TRBJ2-1,TRBV11-3,TGTGCCAGCAGCTTAGAGTCAGGGGAAAACAATGAGCAGTTCTTC,CASSLESGENNEQFF
once,TRBD1,TRBJ2-3,TRBV7-2,TGTGCCAGCAGCTTAGCAGGGGGCGCCTCGGGGGATACGCAGTATTTT,CASSLAGGASGDTQYF
NA,NA,TRBJ1-2,TRBV28,TGTGCCAGCAGTTTAATCGCCGGGTCTAACTATGGCTACACCTTC,CASSLIAGSNYGYTF
NA,NA,TRBJ1-6,TRBV7-2,TGTGCCAGCAGCCCCCATTATTCACCCCTCCACTTT,CASSPHYSPLHF
NA,NA,TRBJ2-7,TRBV7-6,TGTGCCAGCAGCTTAGTTGGCAGGGGATTGGAGGAGCAGTACTTC,CASSLVGRGLEEQYF
NA,TRBD1,TRBJ1-3,TRBV6-5,TGTGCCAGCAGGGACAGGGGCTCTGGAAACACCATATATTTT,CASRDRGSGNTIYF
NA,NA,TRBJ2-5,TRBV18,TGTGCCAGCTCACGAGTCGGTGGACTGGAGACCCAGTACTTC,CASSRVGGLETQYF
NA,NA,TRBJ1-6,TRBV6-1,TGTGCCAGCAGTGAAGTACTTCAGGGCACCCTCCACTTT,CASSEVLQGTLHF
NA,TRBD1,TRBJ1-2,TRBV7-8,TGTGCCAGCAGCACCGCGGGGGGACAGGGGGCCTATGGCTACACCTTC,CASSTAGGQGAYGYTF
NA,NA,TRBJ2-7,TRBV27,TGTGCCAGCAGTTTATACAGGGCAACCTACGAGCAGTACTTC,CASSLYRATYEQYF
NA,NA,TRBJ2-2,TRBV30,TGTGCCTGGAGTGTACCAGGGGAGAACACCGGGGAGCTGTTTTTT,CAWSVPGENTGELFF
NA,NA,TRBJ2-7,TRBV3-1/TRBV3-2,TGTGCCAGCAGCCAAGATCTTCTGGGGAGGGAGCAGTACTTC,CASSQDLLGREQYF
NA,TRBD1,TRBJ1-2,TRBV11-2,TGTGCCAGCAGTCCTAGGGACAGCCAATCTACCATTTTC,CASSPRDSQSTIF
NA,NA,TRBJ1-4,TRBV10-2,TGCGCCAGCAGTGACCTTCGGGGTGTGTTTGAAAAACTGTTTTTT,CASSDLRGVFEKLFF
NA,NA,TRBJ2-1,TRBV5-8,TGTGCCAGCAGCTTGTACGGTGAGCAGTTCTTC,CASSLYGEQFF
NA,NA,TRBJ1-2,TRBV18,TGTGCCAGCTCACCACGGCAGGATAACTATGGCTACACCTTC,CASSPRQDNYGYTF